These T cell receptor beta chains were read from a single sample in a study of T-cell memory formation after mild COVID-19. MiXCR, run by TCRdb on the 5' RACE reads, gives a single entry per CDR3 protein. The table records about 440,000 distinct CDR3 sequences, about 20% of them present only once. The sequenced sample was PBMCs or a T cell subset sorted from them (not recorded which). The receptors derive from an adult woman who had mild COVID-19 (a few samples of this study predate the infection). Cell type and time point are not known. Each CDR3 is given without its conserved first and last residue.

cdr3_aa	v_call	j_call	cdr3_length
ASSDDRVVTDTQY	TRBV12-3/TRBV12-4	TRBJ2-3	13
ASSIMGQGNEKLF	TRBV12-3/TRBV12-4	TRBJ1-4	13
ASSPAGGGGETQY	TRBV5-1	TRBJ2-5	13
ASSLYHGTTGPDTQY	TRBV12-3/TRBV12-4	TRBJ2-3	15
ASSFRDRVTGELF	TRBV7-2	TRBJ2-2	13
ASSYSYRGEYGYT	TRBV6-5	TRBJ1-2	13
SVVKWDGTNTGELF	TRBV29-1	TRBJ2-2	14
SASSQRRSYEQY	TRBV20-1	TRBJ2-7	12
ASSRGIGETQY	TRBV12-3/TRBV12-4	TRBJ2-5	11
ASILTSGRPSWNEQF	TRBV12-3/TRBV12-4	TRBJ2-1	15
ASSQDLQGAGNYGYT	TRBV4-3	TRBJ1-2	15
ASSFQGLAGAPGELF	TRBV7-3	TRBJ2-2	15
SARDRQGGETQY	TRBV20-1	TRBJ2-5	12
ASSLSGAPDTQY	TRBV5-1	TRBJ2-3	12
ASEVGGRSNQPQH	TRBV7-2	TRBJ1-5	13
ASSVKTANYGYT	TRBV19	TRBJ1-2	12
ASSYDRANTEAF	TRBV5-1	TRBJ1-1	12
ASSQGRTGGLI	TRBV4-1	TRBJ1-1	11
ATSDSGRRQETQY	TRBV24-1	TRBJ2-5	13
ASRPTLLGAGYGYT	TRBV5-1	TRBJ1-2	14
ASSLGLGYNEQF	TRBV5-1	TRBJ2-1	12
ASSLQGAGYTEAF	TRBV12-3/TRBV12-4	TRBJ1-1	13
ASSLGAGDRNEQY	TRBV11-2	TRBJ2-7	13
ASSLPGLGDTQY	TRBV5-8	TRBJ2-3	12
ASRVDRGLGGELF	TRBV7-3	TRBJ2-2	13
ASSQRGQPQH	TRBV3-1	TRBJ1-5	10
ATSREREGLHNEQF	TRBV15	TRBJ2-1	14
ASSYQGTEQY	TRBV7-9	TRBJ2-7	10
ATSEPPGTGPNYNEQF	TRBV24-1	TRBJ2-1	16
ASCGTGLAGLTGSYNEQF	TRBV12-3/TRBV12-4	TRBJ2-1	18
ASLPGGTNEKLF	TRBV2	TRBJ1-4	12
ASTTGLPQETQY	TRBV6-2/TRBV6-3	TRBJ2-5	12
ASSPLWTESSYNEQF	TRBV7-8	TRBJ2-1	15
AWSNGQGARDTQY	TRBV30	TRBJ2-3	13
ASSWWGQGTDTQY	TRBV7-2	TRBJ2-3	13
ASSLRTSGGARNEQF	TRBV7-2	TRBJ2-1	15
ASSLASGTSGTSQY	TRBV7-9	TRBJ2-5	14
ASSSPGQGPLGTEAF	TRBV4-1	TRBJ1-1	15
SVEVSGGLTDTQY	TRBV29-1	TRBJ2-3	13
ASRAGGNTDTQY	TRBV4-2	TRBJ2-3	12
ASSYSTSGVQETQY	TRBV6-5	TRBJ2-5	14
ASSLGRREKETQY	TRBV7-9	TRBJ2-5	13
AWSVQRTKTQY	TRBV30	TRBJ2-5	11
ASSQNVYTEAF	TRBV14	TRBJ1-1	11